The entry below describes one T cell receptor (beta chain). Its antigen is not known. The sample originates from a study of blood T cells in healthy people across ages. Alongside a J-beta primer mix, a sample-barcoded 5' primer served in a second PCR lasting about 6 to 12 cycles. TCRdb analysed the 5' RACE reads with MiXCR anew, one entry per CDR3 protein. The sample shows roughly 1.9 million distinct CDR3 sequences, roughly two fifths of them seen only once. Per germline, CDR1 SEHNR and CDR2 FQNEAQ (reference sequence). Trimming cost V 5 bases and J 5 bases, with 20 bases left between them. The CDR3 is 16 residues long. Findings and caveats of the study: Unsorted PBMCs blocked a conclusive comparison of naive and antigen-experienced cells.

The TCR was taken from a human donor in good health. The chain couples TRBV7-9 to TRBJ2-3; possible D gene TRBD2, 5 bases. Specimen: blood. CDR3 DNA: TGTGCCAGCAGCCGAACGGATTGGGAGTCGCTAGATACGCAGTATTTT. Translating gives CASSRTDWESLDTQYF.